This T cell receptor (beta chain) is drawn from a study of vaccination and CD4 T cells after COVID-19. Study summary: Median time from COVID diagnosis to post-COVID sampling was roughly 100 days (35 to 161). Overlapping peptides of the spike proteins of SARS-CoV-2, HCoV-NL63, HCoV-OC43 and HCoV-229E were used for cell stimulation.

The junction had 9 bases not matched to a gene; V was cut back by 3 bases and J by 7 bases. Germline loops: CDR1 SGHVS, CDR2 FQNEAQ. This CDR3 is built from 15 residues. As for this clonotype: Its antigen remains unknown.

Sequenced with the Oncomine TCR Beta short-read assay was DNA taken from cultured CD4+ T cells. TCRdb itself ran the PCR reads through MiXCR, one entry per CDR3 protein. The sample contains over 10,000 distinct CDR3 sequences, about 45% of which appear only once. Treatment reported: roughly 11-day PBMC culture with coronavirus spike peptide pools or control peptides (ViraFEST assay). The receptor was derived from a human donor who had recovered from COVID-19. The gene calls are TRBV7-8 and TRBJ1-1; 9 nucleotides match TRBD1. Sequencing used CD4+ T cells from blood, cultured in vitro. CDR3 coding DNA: TGTGCCAGCAGCTTGAAAGGACAGGGGATAATTGAAGCTTTCTTT. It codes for CASSLKGQGIIEAFF.